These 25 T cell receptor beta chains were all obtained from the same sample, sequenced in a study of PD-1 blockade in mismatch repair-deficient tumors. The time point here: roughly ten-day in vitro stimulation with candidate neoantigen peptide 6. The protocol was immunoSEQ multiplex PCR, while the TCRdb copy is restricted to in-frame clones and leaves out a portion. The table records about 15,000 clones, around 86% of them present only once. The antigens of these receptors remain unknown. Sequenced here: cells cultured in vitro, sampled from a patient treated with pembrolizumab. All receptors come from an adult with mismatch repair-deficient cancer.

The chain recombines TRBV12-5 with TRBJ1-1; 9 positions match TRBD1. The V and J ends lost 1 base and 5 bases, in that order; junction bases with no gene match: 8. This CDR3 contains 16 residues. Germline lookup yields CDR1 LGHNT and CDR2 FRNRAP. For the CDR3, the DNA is TGTGCTAGTGGTTTGGGGACAGGGGCCATGGGTACTGAAGCTTTCTTT. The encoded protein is CASGLGTGAMGTEAFF.

CDR3 amino acids: CASSLEGGYDGYTF. DNA for the CDR3: TGCGCCAGCAGCTTGGAAGGGGGCTACGATGGCTACACCTTC. The chain is built from TRBV5-1 and TRBJ1-2; TRBD1 agrees at 7 bases. Losses at the gene ends were 0 bases for V and 6 bases for J; bases not matched to a gene: 5. Germline CDR1 and CDR2: SGHRS and YFSETQ. This CDR3 spans 14 amino acids.

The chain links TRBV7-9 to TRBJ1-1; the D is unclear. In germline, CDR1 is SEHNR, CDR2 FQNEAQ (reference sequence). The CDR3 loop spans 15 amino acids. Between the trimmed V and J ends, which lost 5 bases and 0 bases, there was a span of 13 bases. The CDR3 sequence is CASSPGSLMNTEAFF. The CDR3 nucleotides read TGTGCCAGCAGCCCAGGCAGCCTTATGAACACTGAAGCTTTCTTT.

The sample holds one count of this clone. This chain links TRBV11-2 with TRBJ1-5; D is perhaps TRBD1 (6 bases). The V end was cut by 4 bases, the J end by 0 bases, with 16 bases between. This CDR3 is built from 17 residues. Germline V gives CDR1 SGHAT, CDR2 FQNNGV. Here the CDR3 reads CASSSGTQLYSNQPQHF. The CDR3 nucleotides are TGTGCCAGCAGCTCCGGGACACAACTCTATAGCAATCAGCCCCAGCATTTT.

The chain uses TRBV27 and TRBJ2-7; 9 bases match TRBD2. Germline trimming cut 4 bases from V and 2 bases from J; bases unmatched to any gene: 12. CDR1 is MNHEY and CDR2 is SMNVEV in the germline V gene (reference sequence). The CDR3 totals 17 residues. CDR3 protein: CASSSAWGAGGAYEQYF. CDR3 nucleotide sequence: TGTGCCAGCAGTTCCGCGTGGGGAGCGGGAGGTGCCTACGAGCAGTACTTC.

CDR3 coding DNA: TGTGCCAGCAGTAGAGTCACCGGGACAACCGGGGAGCTGTTTTTT. Encoded protein: CASSRVTGTTGELFF. The chain joins TRBV5-8 to TRBJ2-2, with D tentatively TRBD1 (6 bases). V was pared by 5 bases and J by 5 bases, with 16 bases between. The CDR3 totals 15 residues. Germline values: CDR1 SGHTS, CDR2 YDEGEE.

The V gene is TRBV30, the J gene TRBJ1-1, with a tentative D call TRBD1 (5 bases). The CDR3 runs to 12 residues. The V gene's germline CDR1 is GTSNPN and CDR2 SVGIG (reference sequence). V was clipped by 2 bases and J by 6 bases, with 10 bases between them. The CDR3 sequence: CAWSPGGAEAFF. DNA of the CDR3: TGTGCCTGGAGTCCGGGAGGGGCTGAAGCTTTCTTT.

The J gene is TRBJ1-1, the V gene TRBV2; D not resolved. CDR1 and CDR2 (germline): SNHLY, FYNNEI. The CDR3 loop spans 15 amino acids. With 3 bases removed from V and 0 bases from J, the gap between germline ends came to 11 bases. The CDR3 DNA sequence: TGTGCCAGCAGTGAGAATTTAGGCATGAACACTGAAGCTTTCTTT. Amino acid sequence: CASSENLGMNTEAFF. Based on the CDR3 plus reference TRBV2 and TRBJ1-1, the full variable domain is EPEVTQTPSHQVTQMGQEVILRCVPISNHLYFYWYRQILGQKVEFLVSFYNNEISEKSEIFDDQFSVERPDGSNFTLKIRSTKLEDSAMYFCASSENLGMNTEAFFGQGTRLTVV.

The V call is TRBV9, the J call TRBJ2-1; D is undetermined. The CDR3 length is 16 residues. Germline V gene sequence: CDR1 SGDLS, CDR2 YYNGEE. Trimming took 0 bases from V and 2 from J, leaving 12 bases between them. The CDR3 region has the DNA TGTGCCAGCAGCGTAGGATCCCAGTCCACCTACAATGAGCAGTTCTTC. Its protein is CASSVGSQSTYNEQFF.

The DNA of the CDR3 is TGCGCCAGCAGCTCAACTACAGGGGAGGGTACGCAGTATTTT. It yields the protein CASSSTTGEGTQYF. V usage is TRBV5-1 and J usage is TRBJ2-3; possibly TRBD1 or TRBD2 for D (7 bases each). Trimming took 3 bases from V and 8 from J, leaving 16 bases between them. The CDR3 runs to 14 residues. Germline V gives CDR1 SGHRS, CDR2 YFSETQ.

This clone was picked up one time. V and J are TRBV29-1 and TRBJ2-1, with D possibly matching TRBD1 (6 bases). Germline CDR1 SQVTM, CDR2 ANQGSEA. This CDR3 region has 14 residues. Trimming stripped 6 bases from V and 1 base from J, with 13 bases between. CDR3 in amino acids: CSVALQGSYNEQFF. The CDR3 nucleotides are TGCAGCGTCGCCTTACAGGGATCCTACAATGAGCAGTTCTTC.

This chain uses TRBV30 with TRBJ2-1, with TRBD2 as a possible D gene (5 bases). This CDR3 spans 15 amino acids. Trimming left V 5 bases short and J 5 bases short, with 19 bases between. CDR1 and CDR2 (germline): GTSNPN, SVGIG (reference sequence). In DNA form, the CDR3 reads TGTGCCTGGGTCGGCGGGTGGACTTTCAACAATGAGCAGTTCTTC. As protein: CAWVGGWTFNNEQFF.

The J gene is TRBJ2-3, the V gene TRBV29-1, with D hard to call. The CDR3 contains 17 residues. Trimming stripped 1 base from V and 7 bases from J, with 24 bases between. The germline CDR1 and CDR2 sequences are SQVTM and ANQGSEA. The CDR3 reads CSVEAAQGQRPHYTQYF. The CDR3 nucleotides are TGCAGCGTTGAAGCGGCCCAAGGCCAGCGACCCCATTATACGCAGTATTTT.

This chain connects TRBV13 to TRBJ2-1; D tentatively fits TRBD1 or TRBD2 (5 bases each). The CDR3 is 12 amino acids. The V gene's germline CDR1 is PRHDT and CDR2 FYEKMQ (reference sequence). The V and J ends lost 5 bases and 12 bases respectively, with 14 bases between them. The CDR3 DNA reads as TGTGCCAGCAGCCAACCAGGGACGGCGCAGTTCTTC. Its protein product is CASSQPGTAQFF. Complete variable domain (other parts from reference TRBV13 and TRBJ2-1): AAGVIQSPRHLIKEKRETATLKCYPIPRHDTVYWYQQGPGQDPQFLISFYEKMQSDKGSIPDRFSAQQFSDYHSELNMSSLELGDSALYFCASSQPGTAQFFGPGTRLTVL.

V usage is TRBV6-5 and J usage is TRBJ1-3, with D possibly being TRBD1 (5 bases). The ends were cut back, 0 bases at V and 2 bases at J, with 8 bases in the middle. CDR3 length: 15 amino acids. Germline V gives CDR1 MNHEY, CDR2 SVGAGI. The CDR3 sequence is CASSYSQGTGNTIYF. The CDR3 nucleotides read TGTGCCAGCAGTTACTCCCAGGGAACTGGAAACACCATATATTTT.

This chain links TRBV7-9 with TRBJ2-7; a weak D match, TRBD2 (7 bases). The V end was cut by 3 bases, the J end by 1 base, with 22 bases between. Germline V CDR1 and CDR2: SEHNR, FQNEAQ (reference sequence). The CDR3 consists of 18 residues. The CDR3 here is CASSFRGGQGLKSYEQYF. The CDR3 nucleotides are TGTGCCAGCAGCTTTAGGGGGGGCCAGGGTTTAAAGTCCTACGAGCAGTACTTC.

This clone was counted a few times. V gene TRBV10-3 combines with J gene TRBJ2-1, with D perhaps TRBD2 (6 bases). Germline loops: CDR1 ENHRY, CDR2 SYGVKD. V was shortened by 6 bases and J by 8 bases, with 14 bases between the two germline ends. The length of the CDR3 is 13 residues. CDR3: CAISARGNDEQFF. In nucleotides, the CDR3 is TGTGCCATCAGCGCCCGGGGGAACGATGAGCAGTTCTTC.

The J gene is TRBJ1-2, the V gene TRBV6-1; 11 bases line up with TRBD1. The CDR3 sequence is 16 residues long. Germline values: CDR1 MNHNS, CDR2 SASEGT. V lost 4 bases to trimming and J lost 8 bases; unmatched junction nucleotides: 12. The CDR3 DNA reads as TGTGCCAGCAGTGCCCTCGGGACAGGGGGATTACGGGGCTACACCTTC. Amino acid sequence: CASSALGTGGLRGYTF.

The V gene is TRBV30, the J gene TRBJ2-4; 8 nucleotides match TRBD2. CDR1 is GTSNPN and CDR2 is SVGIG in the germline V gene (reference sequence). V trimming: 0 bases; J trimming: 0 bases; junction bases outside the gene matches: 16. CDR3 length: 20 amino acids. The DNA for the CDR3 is TGTGCCTGGAGTGTAGGGGTAGGCGGGAGGTCCGCCTTAGCCAAAAACATTCAGTACTTC. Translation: CAWSVGVGGRSALAKNIQYF.

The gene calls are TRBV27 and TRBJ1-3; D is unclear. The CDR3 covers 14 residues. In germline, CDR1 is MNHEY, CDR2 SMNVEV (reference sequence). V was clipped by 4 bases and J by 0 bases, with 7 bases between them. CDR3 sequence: CASSYRASGNTIYF. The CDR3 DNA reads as TGTGCCAGCAGTTACAGAGCCTCTGGAAACACCATATATTTT.

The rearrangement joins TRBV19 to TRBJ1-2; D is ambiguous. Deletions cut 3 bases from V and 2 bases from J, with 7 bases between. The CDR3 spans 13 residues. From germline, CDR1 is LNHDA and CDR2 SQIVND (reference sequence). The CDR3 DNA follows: TGTGCCAGTAGTATGGAAACCAACTATGGCTACACCTTC. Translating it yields CASSMETNYGYTF.

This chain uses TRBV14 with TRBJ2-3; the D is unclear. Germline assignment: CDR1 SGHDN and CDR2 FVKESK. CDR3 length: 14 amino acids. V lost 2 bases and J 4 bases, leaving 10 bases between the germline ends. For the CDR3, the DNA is TGTGCCAGCAGCCAACTAGTTAGGGCAGATACGCAGTATTTT. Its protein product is CASSQLVRADTQYF.

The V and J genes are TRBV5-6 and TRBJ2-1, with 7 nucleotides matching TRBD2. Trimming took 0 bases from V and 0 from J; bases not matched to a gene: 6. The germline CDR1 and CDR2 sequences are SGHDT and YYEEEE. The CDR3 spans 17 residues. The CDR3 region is CASSLAYAGVSYNEQFF. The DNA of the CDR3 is TGTGCCAGCAGCTTGGCTTACGCGGGGGTCTCCTACAATGAGCAGTTCTTC.

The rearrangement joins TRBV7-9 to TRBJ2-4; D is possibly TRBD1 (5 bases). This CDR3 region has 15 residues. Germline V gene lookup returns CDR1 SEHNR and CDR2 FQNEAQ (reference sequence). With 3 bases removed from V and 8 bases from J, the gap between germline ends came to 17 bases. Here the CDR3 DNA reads TGTGCCAGCAGCTTGGTGACAGCCGTTAGGGACATTCAGTACTTC. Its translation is CASSLVTAVRDIQYF. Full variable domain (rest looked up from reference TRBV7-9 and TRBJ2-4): DTGVSQNPRHKITKRGQNVTFRCDPISEHNRLYWYRQTLGQGPEFLTYFQNEAQLEKSRLLSDRFSAERPKGSFSTLEIQRTEQGDSAMYLCASSLVTAVRDIQYFGAGTRLSVL.

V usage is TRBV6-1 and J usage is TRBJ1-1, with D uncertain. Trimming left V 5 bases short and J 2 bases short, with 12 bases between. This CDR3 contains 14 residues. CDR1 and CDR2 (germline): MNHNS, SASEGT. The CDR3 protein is CASSWRAGNTEAFF. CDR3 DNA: TGTGCCAGCAGTTGGCGGGCCGGAAACACTGAAGCTTTCTTT.